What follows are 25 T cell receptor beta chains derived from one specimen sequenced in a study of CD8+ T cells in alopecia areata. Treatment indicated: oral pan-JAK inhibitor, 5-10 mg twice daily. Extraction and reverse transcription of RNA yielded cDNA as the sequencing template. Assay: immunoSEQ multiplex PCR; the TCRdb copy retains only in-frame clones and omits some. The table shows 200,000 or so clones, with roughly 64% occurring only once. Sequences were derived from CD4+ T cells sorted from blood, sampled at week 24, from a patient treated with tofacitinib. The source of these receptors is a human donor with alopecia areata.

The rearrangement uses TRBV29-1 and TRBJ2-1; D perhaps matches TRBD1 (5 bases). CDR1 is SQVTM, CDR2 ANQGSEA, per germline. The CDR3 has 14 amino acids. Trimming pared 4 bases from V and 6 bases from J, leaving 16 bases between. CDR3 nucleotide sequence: TGCAGCGTTGCTAGTGCCAGGGTAACCAATGAGCAGTTCTTC. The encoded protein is CSVASARVTNEQFF.

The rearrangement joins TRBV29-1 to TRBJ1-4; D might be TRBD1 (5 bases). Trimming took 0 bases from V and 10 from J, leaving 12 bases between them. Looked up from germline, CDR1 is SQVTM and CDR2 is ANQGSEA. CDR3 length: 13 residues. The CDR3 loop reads CSVEEGVAGKLFF. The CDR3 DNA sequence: TGCAGCGTTGAAGAGGGGGTAGCCGGAAAACTGTTTTTT.

The CDR3 protein is CASSQERVTGGAFF. As DNA, the CDR3 is TGTGCCAGCAGCCAAGAAAGGGTAACAGGGGGAGCTTTCTTT. The chain links TRBV14 to TRBJ1-1; TRBD1 agrees at 8 bases. The CDR3 extends over 14 amino acids. Trimming removed 0 bases from V and 10 bases from J; junction bases left unmatched: 7. The germline CDR1 and CDR2 sequences are SGHDN and FVKESK.

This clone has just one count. The CDR3 bases are TGTGCCAGCAGTCATGGACTAGCTGGAACCGGGGAGCTGTTTTTT. Translated: CASSHGLAGTGELFF. The J gene is TRBJ2-2, the V gene TRBV27, with 8 bases identical to TRBD2. CDR1 is MNHEY, CDR2 SMNVEV, per germline (reference sequence). The V segment lost 5 bases and the J segment 5 bases; nucleotides outside the gene matches: 7. The CDR3 spans 15 residues.

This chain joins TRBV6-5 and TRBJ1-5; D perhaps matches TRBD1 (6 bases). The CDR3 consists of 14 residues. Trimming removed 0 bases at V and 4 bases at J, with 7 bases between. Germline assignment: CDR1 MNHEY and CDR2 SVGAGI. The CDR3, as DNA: TGTGCCAGCAGTTACTCGAGGGGGAATCAGCCCCAGCATTTT. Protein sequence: CASSYSRGNQPQHF.

CDR3 nucleotide sequence: TGTGCCAGTCGGGACAGGGATTCCGAGCAGTACTTC. Translated: CASRDRDSEQYF. The chain is built from TRBV19 and TRBJ2-7; 9 bases are shared with TRBD1. CDR3 length: 12 residues. After removal of 8 bases from V and 6 bases from J, the junction contained 5 bases not matched to a gene. Germline V gene lookup returns CDR1 LNHDA and CDR2 SQIVND (reference sequence).

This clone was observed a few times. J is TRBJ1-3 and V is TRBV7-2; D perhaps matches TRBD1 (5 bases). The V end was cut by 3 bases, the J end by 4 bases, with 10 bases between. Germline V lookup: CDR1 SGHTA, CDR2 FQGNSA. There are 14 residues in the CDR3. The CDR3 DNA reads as TGTGCCAGCAGCTTGAGGGGCCTCGGAAACACCATATATTTT. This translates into CASSLRGLGNTIYF.

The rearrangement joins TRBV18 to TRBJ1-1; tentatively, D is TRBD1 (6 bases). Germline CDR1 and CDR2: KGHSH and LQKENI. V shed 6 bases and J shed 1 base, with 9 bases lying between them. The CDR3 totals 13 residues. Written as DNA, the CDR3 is TGTGCCAGCTCGGGGGCATCGAACACTGAAGCTTTCTTT. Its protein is CASSGASNTEAFF. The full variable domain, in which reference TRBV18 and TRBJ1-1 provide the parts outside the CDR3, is NAGVMQNPRHLVRRRGQEARLRCSPMKGHSHVYWYRQLPEEGLKFMVYLQKENIIDESGMPKERFSAEFPKEGPSILRIQQVVRGDSAAYFCASSGASNTEAFFGQGTRLTVV.

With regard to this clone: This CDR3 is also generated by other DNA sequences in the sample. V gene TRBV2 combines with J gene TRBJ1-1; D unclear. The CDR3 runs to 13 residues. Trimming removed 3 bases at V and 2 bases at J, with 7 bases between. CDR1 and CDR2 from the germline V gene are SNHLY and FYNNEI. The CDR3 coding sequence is TGTGCCAGCAGTGAGGACGCTAACACTGAAGCTTTCTTT. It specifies CASSEDANTEAFF.

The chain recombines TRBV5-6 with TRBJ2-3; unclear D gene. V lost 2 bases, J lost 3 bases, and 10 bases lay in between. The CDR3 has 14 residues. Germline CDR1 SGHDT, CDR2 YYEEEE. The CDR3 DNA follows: TGTGCCAGCAGCTTCGGTCGAGCAACAGATACGCAGTATTTT. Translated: CASSFGRATDTQYF.

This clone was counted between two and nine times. The CDR3 DNA is TGTGCCACGGGGGCAGTGAAGACCTCCGGGACAGGGAACTATGGCTACACCTTC. It translates to CATGAVKTSGTGNYGYTF. The rearrangement joins TRBV10-3 to TRBJ1-2, with 9 bases that match TRBD1. Germline V gene sequence: CDR1 ENHRY, CDR2 SYGVKD. V was clipped by 10 bases and J by 2 bases; unmatched bases: 20. The CDR3 runs to 18 residues.

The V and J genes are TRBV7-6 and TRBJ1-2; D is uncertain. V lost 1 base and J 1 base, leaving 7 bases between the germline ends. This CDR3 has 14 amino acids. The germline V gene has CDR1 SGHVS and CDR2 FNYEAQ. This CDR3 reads CASSLGSDNYGYTF. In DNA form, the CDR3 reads TGTGCCAGCAGCTTAGGCTCAGATAACTATGGCTACACCTTC.

In DNA, the CDR3 is TGTGCCCGAAAACGGTATGGCTACACCTTC. Its protein is CARKRYGYTF. The V and J genes are TRBV9 and TRBJ1-2; the D is unclear. Germline CDR1 reads SGDLS; CDR2 reads YYNGEE. Trimming shortened V by 10 bases and J by 5 bases, and 9 bases separated the two germline ends. This CDR3 contains 10 residues.

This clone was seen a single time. The CDR3: CASSERGGVETQYF. In DNA, the CDR3 is TGTGCCAGCAGTGAGCGGGGTGGTGTTGAGACCCAGTACTTC. The chain employs TRBV2 and TRBJ2-5; tentatively, D is TRBD2 (6 bases). This CDR3 comprises 14 residues. Germline-derived CDR1 and CDR2 are SNHLY and FYNNEI. Trimming took 3 bases from V and 5 from J, leaving 13 bases between them.

CDR3 DNA sequence: TGCGCCAGCAGCCAAGAAGGGCGGAGTCGTTACAATGAGCAGTTCTTC. Its translation is CASSQEGRSRYNEQFF. V usage is TRBV4-1 and J usage is TRBJ2-1; D is unclear. The V gene's germline CDR1 is MGHRA and CDR2 YSYEKL. The CDR3 is 16 residues long. The ends were cut back, 0 bases at V and 4 bases at J, with 13 bases in the middle.

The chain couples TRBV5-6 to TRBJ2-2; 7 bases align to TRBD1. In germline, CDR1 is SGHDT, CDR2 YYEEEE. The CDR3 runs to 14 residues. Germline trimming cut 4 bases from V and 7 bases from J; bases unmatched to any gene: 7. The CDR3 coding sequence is TGTGCCAGCAGCCCAGACAGGGACGACGGGGAGCTGTTTTTT. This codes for CASSPDRDDGELFF.

CDR3 region: CSGGAGNLNTEAFF. As DNA, the CDR3 is TGCAGTGGGGGGGCGGGTAACCTGAACACTGAAGCTTTCTTT. The V gene is TRBV29-1, the J gene TRBJ1-1; TRBD1 might be the D (6 bases). This CDR3 is 14 amino acids long. Germline CDR1 reads SQVTM; CDR2 reads ANQGSEA.

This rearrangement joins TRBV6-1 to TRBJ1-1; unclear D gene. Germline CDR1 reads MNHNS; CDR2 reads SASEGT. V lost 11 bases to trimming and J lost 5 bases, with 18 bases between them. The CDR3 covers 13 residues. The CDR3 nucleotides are TGTGCCGTGATCCTGAGGGCAAGTACTGAAGCTTTCTTT. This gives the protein CAVILRASTEAFF.

The CDR3 loop reads CSGRGQGANTGELFF. DNA of the CDR3: TGCAGCGGTCGGGGACAGGGGGCGAACACCGGGGAGCTGTTTTTT. The rearrangement joins TRBV29-1 to TRBJ2-2; 11 bases are shared with TRBD1. The germline V gene encodes CDR1 SQVTM and CDR2 ANQGSEA. The ends lost 7 bases at V and 0 bases at J; junction bases unmatched: 4. This CDR3 has 15 amino acids.

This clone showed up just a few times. CDR3 amino acids: CATSKDRENTEAFF. CDR3 nucleotides: TGTGCCACCAGCAAGGACAGGGAGAACACTGAAGCTTTCTTT. The chain carries TRBV15 and TRBJ1-1; 8 bases are a match to TRBD1. The CDR3 sequence is 14 residues long. In germline, CDR1 is LNHNV, CDR2 YYDKDF (reference sequence). Losses at the gene ends were 4 bases for V and 1 base for J; bases not matched to a gene: 2. The variable domain in full, completed from reference TRBV15 and TRBJ1-1, reads DAMVIQNPRYQVTQFGKPVTLSCSQTLNHNVMYWYQQKSSQAPKLLFHYYDKDFNNEADTPDNFQSRRPNTSFCFLDIRSPGLGDTAMYLCATSKDRENTEAFFGQGTRLTVV.

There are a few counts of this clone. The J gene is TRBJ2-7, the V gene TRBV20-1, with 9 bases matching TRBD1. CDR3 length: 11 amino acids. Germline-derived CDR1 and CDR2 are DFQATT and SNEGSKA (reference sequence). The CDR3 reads CSPGQGYEQYF. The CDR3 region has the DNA TGCAGCCCTGGACAGGGGTACGAGCAGTACTTC.

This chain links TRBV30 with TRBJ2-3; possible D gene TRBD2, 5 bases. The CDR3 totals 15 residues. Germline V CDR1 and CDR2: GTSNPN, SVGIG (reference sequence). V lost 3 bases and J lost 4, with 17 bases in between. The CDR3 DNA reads TGTGCCTGGAGACACAGCGCCTACGGGGCAGATACGCAGTATTTT. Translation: CAWRHSAYGADTQYF.

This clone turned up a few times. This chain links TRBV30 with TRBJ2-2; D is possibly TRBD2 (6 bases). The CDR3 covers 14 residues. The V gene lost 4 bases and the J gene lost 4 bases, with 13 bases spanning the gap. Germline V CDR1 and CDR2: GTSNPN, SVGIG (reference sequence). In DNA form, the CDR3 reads TGTGCCTGGAACATCGGCGGGACCACCGGGGAGCTGTTTTTT. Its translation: CAWNIGGTTGELFF.

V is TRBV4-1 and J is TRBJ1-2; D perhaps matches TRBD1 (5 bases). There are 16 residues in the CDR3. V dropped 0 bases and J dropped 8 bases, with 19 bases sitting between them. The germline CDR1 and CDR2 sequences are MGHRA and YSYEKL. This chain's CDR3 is CASSQDGVQAGLGYTF. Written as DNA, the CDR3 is TGCGCCAGCAGCCAAGATGGAGTACAGGCGGGTTTGGGCTACACCTTC.

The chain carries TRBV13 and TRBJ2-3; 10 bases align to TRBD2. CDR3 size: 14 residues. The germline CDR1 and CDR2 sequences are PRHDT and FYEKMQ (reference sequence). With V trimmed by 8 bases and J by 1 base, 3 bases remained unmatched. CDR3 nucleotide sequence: TGTGCCAGCGCAGGACTAGCGGGCACAGATACGCAGTATTTT. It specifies CASAGLAGTDTQYF.